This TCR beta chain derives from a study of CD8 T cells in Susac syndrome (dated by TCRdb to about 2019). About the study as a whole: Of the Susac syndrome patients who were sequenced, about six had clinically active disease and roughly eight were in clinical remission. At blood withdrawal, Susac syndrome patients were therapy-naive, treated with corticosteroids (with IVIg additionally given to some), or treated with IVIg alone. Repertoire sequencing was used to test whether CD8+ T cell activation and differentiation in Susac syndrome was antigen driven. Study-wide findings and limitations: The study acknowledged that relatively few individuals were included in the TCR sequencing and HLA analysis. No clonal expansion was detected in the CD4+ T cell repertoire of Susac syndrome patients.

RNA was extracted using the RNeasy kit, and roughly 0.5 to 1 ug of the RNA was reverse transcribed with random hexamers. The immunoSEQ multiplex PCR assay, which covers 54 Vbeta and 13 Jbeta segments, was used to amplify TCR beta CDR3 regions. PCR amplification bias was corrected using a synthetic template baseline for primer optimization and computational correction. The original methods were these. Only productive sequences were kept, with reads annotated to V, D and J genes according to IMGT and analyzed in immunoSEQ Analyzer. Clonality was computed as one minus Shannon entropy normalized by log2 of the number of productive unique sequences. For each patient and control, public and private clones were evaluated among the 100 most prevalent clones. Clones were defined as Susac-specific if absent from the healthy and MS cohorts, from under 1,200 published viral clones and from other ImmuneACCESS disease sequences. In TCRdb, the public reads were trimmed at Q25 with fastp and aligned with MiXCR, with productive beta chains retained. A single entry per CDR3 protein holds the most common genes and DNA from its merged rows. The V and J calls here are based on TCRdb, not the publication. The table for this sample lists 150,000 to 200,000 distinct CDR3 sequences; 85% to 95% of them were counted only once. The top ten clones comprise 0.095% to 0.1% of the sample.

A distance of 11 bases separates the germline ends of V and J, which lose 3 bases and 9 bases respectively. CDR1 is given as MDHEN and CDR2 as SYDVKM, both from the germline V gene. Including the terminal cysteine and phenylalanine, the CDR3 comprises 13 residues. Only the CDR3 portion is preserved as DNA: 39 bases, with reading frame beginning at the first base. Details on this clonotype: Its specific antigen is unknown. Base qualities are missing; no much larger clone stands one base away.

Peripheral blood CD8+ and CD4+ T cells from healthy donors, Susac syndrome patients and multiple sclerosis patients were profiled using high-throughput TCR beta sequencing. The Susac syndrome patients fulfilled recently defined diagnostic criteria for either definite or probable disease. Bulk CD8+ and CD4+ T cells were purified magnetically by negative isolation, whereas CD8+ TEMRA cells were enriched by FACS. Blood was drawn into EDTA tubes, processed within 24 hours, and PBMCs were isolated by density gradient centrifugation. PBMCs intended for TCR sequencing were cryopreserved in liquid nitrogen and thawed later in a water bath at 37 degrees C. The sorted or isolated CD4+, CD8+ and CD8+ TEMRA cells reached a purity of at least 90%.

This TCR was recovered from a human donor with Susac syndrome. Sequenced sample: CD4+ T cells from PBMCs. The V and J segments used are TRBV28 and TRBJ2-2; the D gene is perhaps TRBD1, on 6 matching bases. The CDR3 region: CASSFMGARELFF. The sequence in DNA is TGTGCCAGCAGTTTTATGGGGGCCCGGGAGCTGTTTTTT.